This TCR beta chain was sequenced for a study of blood T cell repertoires in COVID-19. Whole-study context: COVID-19 samples from acute and convalescent phases originated in the United States, Italy and Spain. PBMCs, B-cell-depleted T cells, or T cells were the source of the cDNA or gDNA that made up the material.

Original handling: Cell counts per sample came from amplifying reference gene primers. The repertoire was sequenced with immunoSEQ multiplex PCR; TCRdb's copy has only in-frame clones and lacks some. V and J calls plus clone size are reproduced from that table; the DNA served to infer D and trimming. The sample yields roughly 150,000 clones, 85% to 90% seen once. Germline V gene sequence: CDR1 SNHLY, CDR2 FYNNEI. Trimming shortened V by 8 bases and J by 0 bases, and 11 bases separated the two germline ends. CDR3 length equals 14 residues. Seattle participants joined during active infection and were tracked over time.

This receptor was identified in a man aged 18-30 years with COVID-19, enrolled during active disease. Sequencing used peripheral blood. The chain is built from TRBV2 and TRBJ2-1, with D uncertain. CDR3 sequence: CASVPKSSYNEQFF. CDR3 bases: TGTGCCAGCGTCCCTAAGAGCTCCTACAATGAGCAGTTCTTC.